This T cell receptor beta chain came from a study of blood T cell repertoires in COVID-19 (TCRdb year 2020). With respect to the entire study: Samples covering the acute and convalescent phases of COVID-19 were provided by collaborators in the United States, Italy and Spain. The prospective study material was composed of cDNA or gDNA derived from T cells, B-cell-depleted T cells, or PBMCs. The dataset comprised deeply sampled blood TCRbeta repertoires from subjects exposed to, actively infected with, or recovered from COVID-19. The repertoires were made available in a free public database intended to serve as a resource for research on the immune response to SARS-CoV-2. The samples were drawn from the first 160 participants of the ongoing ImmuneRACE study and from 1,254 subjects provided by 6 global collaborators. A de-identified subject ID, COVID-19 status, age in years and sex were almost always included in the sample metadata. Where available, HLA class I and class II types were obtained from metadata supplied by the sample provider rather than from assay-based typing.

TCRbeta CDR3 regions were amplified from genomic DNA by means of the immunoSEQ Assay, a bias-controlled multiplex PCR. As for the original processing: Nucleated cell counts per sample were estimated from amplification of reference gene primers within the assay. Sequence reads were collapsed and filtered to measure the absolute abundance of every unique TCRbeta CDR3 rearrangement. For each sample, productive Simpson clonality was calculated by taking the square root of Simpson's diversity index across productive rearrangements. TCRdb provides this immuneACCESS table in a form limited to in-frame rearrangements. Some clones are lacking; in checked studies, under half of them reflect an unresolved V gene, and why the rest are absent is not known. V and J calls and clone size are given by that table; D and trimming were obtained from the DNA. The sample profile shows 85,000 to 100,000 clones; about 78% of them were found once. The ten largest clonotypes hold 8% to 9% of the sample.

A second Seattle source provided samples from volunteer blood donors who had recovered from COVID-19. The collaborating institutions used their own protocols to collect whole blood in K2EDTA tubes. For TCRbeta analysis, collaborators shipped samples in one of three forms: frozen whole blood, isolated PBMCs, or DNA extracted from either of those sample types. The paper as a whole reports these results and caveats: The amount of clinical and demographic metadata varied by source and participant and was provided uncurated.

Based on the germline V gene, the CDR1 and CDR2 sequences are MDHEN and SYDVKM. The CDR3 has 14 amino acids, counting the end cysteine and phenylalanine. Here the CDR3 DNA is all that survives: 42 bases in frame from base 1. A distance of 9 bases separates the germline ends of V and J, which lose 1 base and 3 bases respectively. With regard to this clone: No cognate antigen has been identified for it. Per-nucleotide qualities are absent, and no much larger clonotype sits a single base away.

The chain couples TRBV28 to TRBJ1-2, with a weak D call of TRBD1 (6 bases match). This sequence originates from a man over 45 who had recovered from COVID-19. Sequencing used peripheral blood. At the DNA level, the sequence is TGTGCCAGCAGTTTATATCGGACAGACTATGGCTACACCTTC. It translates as CASSLYRTDYGYTF.